The rows below give T cell receptor beta chains drawn from one sample of a study of CD8 T cells in Susac syndrome. Each CDR3 protein gets one entry after TCRdb re-called the immunoSEQ multiplex PCR reads with MiXCR. The sample lists tens of thousands of distinct CDR3 sequences, 96% occurring once. The sequenced sample was CD4+ T cells from PBMCs. The receptors were gathered from a human donor with multiple sclerosis. CDR3s include the opening cysteine and the closing phenylalanine or tryptophan. Each record gives: CDR3 protein, V gene, clone size. Size is stated for part of the rows, as once, few or many counts, or as a class when the clone is expanded.

CDR3 protein: CASSPDTPPNYGYTF; V gene: TRBV2; clone size: .
CDR3 protein: CASSGTGPARRETQYF; V gene: TRBV6-1; clone size: once
CDR3 protein: CASSFAGQETQYF; V gene: TRBV7-2; clone size: .
CDR3 protein: CASSVLRGDYGYTF; V gene: TRBV2; clone size: .
CDR3 protein: CASSVGGEREQYF; V gene: TRBV9; clone size: few
CDR3 protein: CSARGGGAVETQYF; V gene: TRBV20-1; clone size: .
CDR3 protein: CSVDWNTLGTEAFF; V gene: TRBV29-1; clone size: once
CDR3 protein: CASSEWTGHYNSPLHF; V gene: TRBV25-1; clone size: .
CDR3 protein: CASSSRGGDTQYF; V gene: TRBV7-2; clone size: .
CDR3 protein: CASSLQIAGGLDTQYF; V gene: TRBV3-1; clone size: .
CDR3 protein: CATSDIAGGKADTQYF; V gene: TRBV24-1; clone size: .
CDR3 protein: CASSLEGALNQPQHF; V gene: TRBV5-1; clone size: .
CDR3 protein: CASSQGRGLVAF; V gene: TRBV4-1; clone size: .
CDR3 protein: CSARRGGEPVGYQETQYF; V gene: TRBV20-1; clone size: .
CDR3 protein: CASSEVIGNQPQHF; V gene: TRBV3-1; clone size: .
CDR3 protein: CSASRLGVETQYF; V gene: TRBV20-1; clone size: .
CDR3 protein: CASSSPLAGYNEQFF; V gene: TRBV27; clone size: .
CDR3 protein: CASTPGGGYTF; V gene: TRBV6-1; clone size: .
CDR3 protein: CASILGRGGNQPQHF; V gene: TRBV19; clone size: .